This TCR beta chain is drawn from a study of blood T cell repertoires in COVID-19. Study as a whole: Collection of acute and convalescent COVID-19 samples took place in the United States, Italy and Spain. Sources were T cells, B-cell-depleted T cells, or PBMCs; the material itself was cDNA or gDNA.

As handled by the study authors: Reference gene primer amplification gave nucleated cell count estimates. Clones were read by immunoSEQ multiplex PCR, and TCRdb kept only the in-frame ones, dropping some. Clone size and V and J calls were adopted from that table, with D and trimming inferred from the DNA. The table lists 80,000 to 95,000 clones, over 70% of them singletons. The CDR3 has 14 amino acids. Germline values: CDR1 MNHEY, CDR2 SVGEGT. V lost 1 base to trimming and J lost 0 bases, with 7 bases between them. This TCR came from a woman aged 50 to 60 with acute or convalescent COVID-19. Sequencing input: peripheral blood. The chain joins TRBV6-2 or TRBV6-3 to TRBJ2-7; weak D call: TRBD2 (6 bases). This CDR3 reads CASSYLEGSYEQYF. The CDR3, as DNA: TGTGCCAGCAGTTACTTGGAGGGCTCCTACGAGCAGTACTTC.